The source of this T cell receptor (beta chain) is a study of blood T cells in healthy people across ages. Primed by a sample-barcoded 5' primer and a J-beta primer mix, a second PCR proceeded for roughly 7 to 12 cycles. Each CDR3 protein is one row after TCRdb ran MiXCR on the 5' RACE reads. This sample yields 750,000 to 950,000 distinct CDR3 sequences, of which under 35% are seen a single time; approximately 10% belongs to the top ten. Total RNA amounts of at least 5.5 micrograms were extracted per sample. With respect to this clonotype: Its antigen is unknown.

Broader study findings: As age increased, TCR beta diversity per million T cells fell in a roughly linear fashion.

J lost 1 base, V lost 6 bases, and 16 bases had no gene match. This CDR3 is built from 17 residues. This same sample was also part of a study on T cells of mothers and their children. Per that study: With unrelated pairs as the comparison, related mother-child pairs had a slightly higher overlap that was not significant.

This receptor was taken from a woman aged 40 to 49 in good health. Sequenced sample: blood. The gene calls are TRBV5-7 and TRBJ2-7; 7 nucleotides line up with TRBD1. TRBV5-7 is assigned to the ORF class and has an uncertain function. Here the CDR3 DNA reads TGTGCCAGCACCGACAGGGCCACGAATTGGGGATCCTACGAGCAGTACTTC. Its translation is CASTDRATNWGSYEQYF.